These 8 T cell receptor beta chains came from one sample sequenced in a study of T cells in Graves' hyperthyroidism and ophthalmopathy (dated by TCRdb to between 2019 and 2020). Library preparation was by multiplex PCR. The listed sequencing device is Illumina HiSeq 2000. The TCR beta CDR3 regions were amplified from RNA transcripts. For the first round of RT-PCR on the TCR CDR3, the HTBI primer set was used together with the Qiagen OneStep RT-PCR kit. TCRdb ran its own pipeline on the public reads, namely fastp trimming at Q25 and MiXCR clone calling, and kept in-frame beta chains. Records with the same CDR3 protein are collapsed into one entry carrying the most frequent genes and DNA. The sample table contains roughly 570,000 distinct CDR3 sequences; only one count was recorded for just over 45% of them. Around 8% of the sample is held by the ten biggest clonotypes. Specimen: peripheral blood or thyroid tissue (not recorded which). These receptors came from a woman between 18 and 30 years old with Graves' hyperthyroidism.

The sample holds many counts of this clonotype. The V and J genes are TRBV5-6 and TRBJ1-5; D perhaps matches TRBD1 (5 bases). The V gene's germline CDR1 is SGHDT and CDR2 YYEEEE. V shed 4 bases and J shed 4 bases, with 12 bases lying between them. The length of the CDR3 is 14 residues. CDR3: CASSGRDRNQPQHF. The DNA of the CDR3 is TGTGCCAGCAGCGGCCGGGACCGAAATCAGCCCCAGCATTTT.

There are many counts of this clonotype. The gene calls are TRBV2 and TRBJ1-5, with D unresolved. V lost 7 bases and J 3 bases, leaving 10 bases between the germline ends. The CDR3 is 13 residues long. In germline, CDR1 is SNHLY, CDR2 FYNNEI. CDR3 residues: CASKLWSNQPQHF. The CDR3 nucleotides are TGTGCCAGCAAGCTTTGGTCCAATCAGCCCCAGCATTTT.

The chain recombines TRBV11-3 with TRBJ2-7; 7 bases line up with TRBD2. The CDR3 length is 17 residues. CDR1 is SGHNT and CDR2 is YENEEA in the germline V gene. Losses at the gene ends were 0 bases for V and 0 bases for J; bases not matched to a gene: 8. The CDR3 region is CASSLDLIAGASYEQYF. The CDR3 DNA reads TGTGCCAGCAGCTTAGATTTAATAGCGGGCGCCTCCTACGAGCAGTACTTC.

This clonotype was detected only a few times. The J gene is TRBJ2-2, the V gene TRBV24-1; D remains ambiguous. The V gene lost 9 bases and the J gene lost 8 bases, with 9 bases spanning the gap. Germline-derived CDR1 and CDR2 are KGHDR and SFDVKD. The CDR3 contains 11 residues. The CDR3 nucleotides read TGTGCCACCCGGAGTCTTGGGGAGCTGTTTTTT. It is translated as CATRSLGELFF.

Regarding this clonotype: At one boundary the junction diverges from the germline segment, which might be a read error. This chain joins TRBV9 and TRBJ2-7; TRBD1 agrees at 9 bases. Looked up from germline, CDR1 is SGDLS and CDR2 is YYNGEE. This CDR3 has 15 amino acids. In DNA, the CDR3 is TGTGCCAGCAGCCTCGGGACAGGGTGCGTCTACGGGCAGTACTTC. It specifies CASSLGTGCVYGQYF.

This clonotype was recorded at least ten times. The CDR3 is CASSLRAGPYSNQPQHF. Written as DNA, the CDR3 is TGTGCCAGCAGCTTAAGGGCGGGGCCGTATAGCAATCAGCCCCAGCATTTT. The chain employs TRBV7-2 and TRBJ1-5, with D possibly TRBD1 on 5 matching bases. CDR3 length: 17 amino acids. Trimming took 2 bases from V and 0 from J, leaving 14 bases between them. The germline CDR1 and CDR2 sequences are SGHTA and FQGNSA. Looking up the rest from reference TRBV7-2 and TRBJ1-5 gives the full variable domain: GAGVSQSPSNKVTEKGKDVELRCDPISGHTALYWYRQSLGQGLEFLIYFQGNSAPDKSGLPSDRFSAERTGGSVSTLTIQRTQQEDSAVYLCASSLRAGPYSNQPQHFGDGTRLSIL.

This chain connects TRBV7-8 to TRBJ2-3; TRBD2 might be the D (6 bases). CDR1 and CDR2 from the germline V gene are SGHVS and FQNEAQ. V was clipped by 2 bases and J by 4 bases, with 10 bases between them. The CDR3 is made up of 14 amino acids. For the CDR3, the DNA is TGTGCCAGCAGCTTAAGCGGGTGGGCAGATACGCAGTATTTT. Translation: CASSLSGWADTQYF.

This sequence joins TRBV29-1 and TRBJ2-3; D tentatively fits TRBD1 or TRBD2 (5 bases each). The CDR3 sequence is 15 residues long. V lost 6 bases and J 4 bases, leaving 20 bases between the germline ends. CDR1 is SQVTM and CDR2 is ANQGSEA in the germline V gene. In nucleotides, the CDR3 is TGCAGCGTAGAACCGGGACCAGCGTTCGCAGATACGCAGTATTTT. Its translation is CSVEPGPAFADTQYF.